A selection of T cell receptor beta chains follows, all from one sample in a study of Ad26.COV2.S vaccination and SARS-CoV-2 variants. Sequencing was performed with immunoSEQ multiplex PCR; in TCRdb, only in-frame clones are kept and a portion is missing. The sample comprises approximately 240,000 clones, more than 75% of which are singletons, and around a tenth rests with the top ten. Sequenced material: peripheral blood, taken in a trial of Ad26.COV2.S vaccine versus placebo. These receptors all come from a person between 18 and 65 years old who received the Ad26.COV2.S COVID-19 vaccine or a placebo. The CDR3 runs from the conserved cysteine through the conserved F or W. D genes are given only for firm matches. Expanded clones are given a class, and other clones once, few, many or no size at all.

d_gene	v_gene	abundance	len	j_gene	CDR3nt	CDR3aa
TRBD1	TRBV24-1	NA	16	TRBJ1-2	TGTGCCACCAGTGACGGGACAGGGAACCCTAACTATGGCTACACCTTC	CATSDGTGNPNYGYTF
NA	TRBV4-3	NA	15	TRBJ2-7	TGCGCCAGCAGCCAAGATCCGAACAGGGATAACGAGCAGTACTTC	CASSQDPNRDNEQYF
TRBD1	TRBV5-1	NA	17	TRBJ2-5	TGCGCCAGCACCCCTGGTCTCCGGGACAGGGGGCAAGAGACCCAGTACTTC	CASTPGLRDRGQETQYF
NA	TRBV28	NA	13	TRBJ2-7	TGTGCCAGCAGTTTGGGACAACCCTACGAGCAGTACTTC	CASSLGQPYEQYF
TRBD1	TRBV11-3	NA	16	TRBJ1-1	TGTGCCAGCAGCTTAGTTTCCGGACAGGGGCCACAGGGAGCTTTCTTT	CASSLVSGQGPQGAFF
NA	TRBV6-5	NA	15	TRBJ2-3	TGTGCCAGCACCTCAGGACAGGGAGGGCCAGATACGCAGTATTTT	CASTSGQGGPDTQYF
NA	TRBV9	NA	14	TRBJ1-3	TGTGCCAGCAACCGAGGGGGGGCTGGAAACACCATATATTTT	CASNRGGAGNTIYF
NA	TRBV19	few	13	TRBJ1-6	TGTGCCAGTGGGGTATTAGGGGATTCACCCCTCCACTTT	CASGVLGDSPLHF
NA	TRBV11-3	NA	16	TRBJ2-1	TGTGCCAGCAGCCCCAATGGGGCGCAGGGATACAATGAGCAGTTCTTC	CASSPNGAQGYNEQFF
NA	TRBV28	NA	10	TRBJ1-5	TGTGCCAGCAGCCTTCGGCCCCAGCATTTT	CASSLRPQHF